What follows is one T cell receptor (beta chain) and its context. RNA extraction and reverse transcription yielded cDNA as sequencing template. Sequenced by immunoSEQ multiplex PCR; TCRdb stores in-frame clones only, minus some. The table shows around 120,000 clones, with around two fifths occurring only once. The data were taken from a study of CD8+ T cells in alopecia areata. Study context: Treatment with tofacitinib (6 to 18 months) was followed by 6 months off drug.

The CDR3 runs to 13 residues. The V gene's germline CDR1 is SGHTA and CDR2 FQGNSA. V was pared by 5 bases and J by 1 base, with 8 bases between. The gene calls are TRBV7-2 and TRBJ1-1, with D perhaps TRBD1 (6 bases). This TCR was recovered from a human donor with alopecia areata. What was sequenced was CD4+ T cells sorted from blood. CDR3 amino acids: CASSKDRNTEAFF. For the CDR3, the DNA is TGTGCCAGCAGCAAGGACAGGAACACTGAAGCTTTCTTT.